The 15 T cell receptor beta chains given below trace back to one sample, sequenced in a study of T cells in tuberculosis. Sorting used thawed, overnight-rested PBMC stained with anti-CD3, a viability dye and GMM-loaded CD1B tetramer. C32 glucose monomycolate from Rhodococcus equi was loaded onto the CD1B tetramers. TCRdb's table, derived via immunoSEQ multiplex PCR, lists solely in-frame clones and lacks some. The table lists about 58,000 clones, nearly 90% of them singletons. The material sequenced was CD1b-GMM tetramer-negative cells sorted from PBMCs. The receptors shown here come from an adult woman with latent tuberculosis.

The chain joins TRBV6-6 to TRBJ2-7; D is possibly TRBD1 (5 bases). CDR3 size: 15 residues. Between the trimmed V and J ends, which lost 0 bases and 6 bases, there was a span of 15 bases. Germline V CDR1 and CDR2: MNHNY, SVGAGI (reference sequence). The CDR3 nucleotides are TGTGCCAGCAGTTACTCTTTAGGGGCTAGTGGCGAGCAGTACTTC. This sequence encodes CASSYSLGASGEQYF.

The chain links TRBV5-4 to TRBJ1-2; D perhaps matches TRBD1 (6 bases). Germline CDR1 is SGHNT and CDR2 is YYREEE (reference sequence). Between the trimmed V and J ends, which lost 0 bases and 0 bases, there was a span of 12 bases. The CDR3 sequence is 16 residues long. The CDR3 region has the DNA TGTGCCAGCAGCTTGGACCCCACAGGGACTAACTATGGCTACACCTTC. Its translation: CASSLDPTGTNYGYTF.

A single count supports this clone. This chain connects TRBV6-1 to TRBJ2-1; TRBD2 agrees at 7 bases. Germline CDR1 MNHNS, CDR2 SASEGT. J gave up 9 bases and V 6 bases, and 11 bases lay outside the gene matches. CDR3 length: 14 residues. The CDR3 sequence: CASRGSGGSSEQFF. CDR3 DNA sequence: TGTGCCAGCAGGGGGTCGGGCGGGAGCTCTGAGCAGTTCTTC.

This CDR3 reads CASSGPLPGLINNEQFF. The DNA of the CDR3 is TGTGCCAGCAGTGGCCCTTTACCGGGACTAATAAACAATGAGCAGTTCTTC. This chain links TRBV7-2 with TRBJ2-1, with TRBD2 matching over 7 bases. The CDR3 totals 17 residues. In germline, CDR1 is SGHTA, CDR2 FQGNSA. The junction had 16 bases not matched to a gene; V was cut back by 6 bases and J by 5 bases.

This clone showed up just once. The chain couples TRBV7-3 to TRBJ2-1; 10 bases line up with TRBD2. The CDR3 runs 15 residues. Trimming at V came to 6 bases and at J to 7 bases, leaving 9 bases not matched to a gene. The germline CDR1 and CDR2 sequences are SGHTA and FQGTGA. CDR3 sequence: CASSLAGDGRNEQFF. CDR3 bases: TGTGCCAGCAGTCTAGCGGGGGACGGGAGAAATGAGCAGTTCTTC.

The CDR3 DNA follows: TGTGCCAGCAGTGTTCAGGCCCAGGGGCCCTACGAGCAGTACTTC. Its translation: CASSVQAQGPYEQYF. The rearrangement uses TRBV2 and TRBJ2-7; D may be TRBD1 (6 bases). The germline V and J ends were trimmed by 4 bases and 2 bases, with 15 bases remaining between them. Germline V gene lookup returns CDR1 SNHLY and CDR2 FYNNEI. The CDR3 has 15 residues.

The chain recombines TRBV27 with TRBJ1-4; tentative D call: TRBD1 (5 bases). The germline CDR1 and CDR2 sequences are MNHEY and SMNVEV (reference sequence). CDR3 size: 14 residues. The V and J ends lost 6 bases and 7 bases respectively, with 15 bases between them. CDR3 residues: CASRNSGSSEKLFF. The CDR3 DNA is TGTGCCAGCAGGAATTCAGGGTCGTCTGAAAAACTGTTTTTT.

The chain recombines TRBV10-3 with TRBJ2-5; TRBD1 aligns across 8 bases. The CDR3 consists of 14 residues. Germline CDR1 is ENHRY and CDR2 is SYGVKD. J was trimmed by 5 bases and V by 10 bases; bases with no gene match: 12. The CDR3 region is CATYQGAQGETQYF. The CDR3 DNA sequence: TGTGCCACGTATCAGGGGGCGCAGGGGGAGACCCAGTACTTC.

The rearrangement joins TRBV6-1 to TRBJ2-5; TRBD1 agrees at 7 bases. The J call may be incorrect, as the DNA end agrees better with TRBJ2-7. CDR3 size: 16 residues. The V gene's germline CDR1 is MNHNS and CDR2 SASEGT. Here the CDR3 reads CASSEGTGVGSYEQYF. The CDR3 DNA reads TGTGCCAGCAGTGAGGGTACAGGGGTCGGATCCTACGAGCAGTACTTC.

The CDR3 reads CASSYSPWTSSDEQFF. Written as DNA, the CDR3 is TGTGCCAGCAGTTACTCGCCCTGGACTAGCTCCGATGAGCAGTTCTTC. The chain joins TRBV6-5 to TRBJ2-1; 8 bases align to TRBD2. The CDR3 consists of 16 residues. V was pared by 0 bases and J by 8 bases, with 9 bases of the junction left unmatched. CDR1 is MNHEY, CDR2 SVGAGI, per germline.

J is TRBJ2-4 and V is TRBV11-1, with a tentative D call TRBD1 (6 bases). Germline CDR1 and CDR2: SGHAT and FQDESV (reference sequence). V was pared by 5 bases and J by 1 base, with 12 bases between. The CDR3 is made up of 15 amino acids. CDR3 sequence: CASSTTQGAKNIQYF. In nucleotides, the CDR3 is TGTGCCAGCAGCACGACGCAGGGGGCCAAAAACATTCAGTACTTC.

The V and J genes are TRBV10-2 and TRBJ1-2, with D tentatively TRBD1 (5 bases). V was pared by 2 bases and J by 7 bases, with 20 bases between. Germline values: CDR1 WSHSY, CDR2 SAAADI. CDR3 size: 16 residues. The CDR3 region is CASSEPSAGRVGGYTF. The CDR3 bases are TGCGCCAGCAGTGAGCCCTCGGCAGGGAGGGTCGGTGGCTACACCTTC.

About this clone: The junction shows a germline mismatch at one end, possibly a read error. Other DNA sequences in this sample translate to the same CDR3. V usage is TRBV2 and J usage is TRBJ1-6; D is possibly TRBD1 (6 bases). This CDR3 is 16 amino acids long. In germline, CDR1 is SNHLY, CDR2 FYNNEI. In nucleotides, the CDR3 is TGTGCCAGCACCTTGGACAGAATGAGCTATAATTCCCCCCTCCACTTT. This encodes CASTLDRMSYNSPLHF. Looking up the rest from reference TRBV2 and TRBJ1-6 gives the full variable domain: EPEVTQTPSHQVTQMGQEVILRCVPISNHLYFYWYRQILGQKVEFLVSFYNNEISEKSEIFDDQFSVERPDGSNFTLKIRSTKLEDSAMYFCASTLDRMSYNSPLHFGNGTRLTVT.

The chain carries TRBV23-1 and TRBJ2-7; D is perhaps TRBD1 (5 bases). TRBV23-1 is marked as an open reading frame, function uncertain. The CDR3 sequence is 16 residues long. Trimming cost V 0 bases and J 5 bases, with 17 bases left between them. This CDR3 reads CASSQSPISQDNEQYF. The DNA of the CDR3 is TGCGCCAGCAGTCAATCTCCTATTTCACAGGACAACGAGCAGTACTTC.

The chain employs TRBV4-1 and TRBJ2-7; D is perhaps TRBD1 (6 bases). CDR1 is MGHRA and CDR2 is YSYEKL in the germline V gene. The CDR3 is made up of 13 amino acids. V dropped 3 bases and J dropped 0 bases, with 6 bases sitting between them. CDR3 residues: CASSQGASYEQYF. CDR3 bases: TGCGCCAGCAGCCAGGGGGCCTCCTACGAGCAGTACTTC.